This T cell receptor (beta chain) derives from a study of T-cell reconstitution after alpha-beta-depleted transplantation in children. Study-level findings and limits: By about two months after transplant, alpha-beta T cells reportedly arose from several hundred graft clones that had expanded. It was surviving recipient T cells and thymic progenitors that gave some patients high TCRbeta diversity at day 60. Newly produced T cells mostly accounted for T-cell counts and diversity one year post-transplant.

Worth noting for this clonotype: The antigen remains unidentified.

The length of the CDR3 is 16 residues. CDR1 is MDHEN and CDR2 is SYDVKM in the germline V gene. V lost 9 bases to trimming and J lost 2 bases, with 22 bases between them. It was with unique molecular identifiers that the TCRbeta library was prepared. TCRdb re-derived calls from the PCR reads in MiXCR, one entry per CDR3 protein. The table records fewer than 350,000 distinct CDR3 sequences, around 7.3% of them present only once. The rearrangement links TRBV28 to TRBJ2-5; no clear D gene. The clonotype was recovered from a female patient aged 2-15 years who had a stem cell transplant for Fanconi anemia, so the T cells may come from the graft donor. Sequenced material: peripheral blood, taken 360 days after TCRalphabeta/CD19-depleted stem cell transplant. The CDR3 region is CASHTPTVGPQETQYF. Written as DNA, the CDR3 is TGTGCCAGTCACACCCCCACTGTTGGGCCACAAGAGACCCAGTACTTC.